This T cell receptor (beta chain) emerged from a study of cytomegalovirus exposure and HLA in healthy donors. Study-wide context: A previous analysis identified approximately 120 million unique TCR beta sequences derived from roughly 180 million T cells.

13 Jbeta primers and 60 Vbeta primers were used for the PCR. This table comes from immunoSEQ multiplex PCR, and its TCRdb copy is limited to in-frame clones, with some not included. The data include 60,000 to 65,000 clones; the top ten clones carry under 7%. Turning to this clone: Its antigen is not identified.

Study-level results: In an earlier analysis, productive rearrangement rates for most beta V segments clustered near 87% or 30%. When the data were analyzed later, several of the most significant clusters appeared to be linked to common viral pathogens. It was in a later analysis that TCR association rates were seen to vary by HLA locus, highest for DRB1 and lowest for HLA-C.

Germline V gives CDR1 MNHEY, CDR2 SMNVEV (reference sequence). Trimming took off 6 bases at V and 5 bases at J, with 16 bases between the two ends. This CDR3 is built from 14 residues. This clonotype originated in a man aged 30 to 39 in good health and CMV-seropositive. This chain connects TRBV27 to TRBJ1-2; D may be TRBD1 (5 bases). Specimen: PBMCs. In DNA form, the CDR3 reads TGTGCCAGCAGCCCAGGGTCGGGTTGGTATGGCTACACCTTC. It codes for CASSPGSGWYGYTF.